This record covers a single T cell receptor beta chain. These data are taken from a study of blood T cell repertoires in COVID-19. Libraries were prepared by immunoSEQ multiplex PCR; TCRdb keeps only in-frame clonotypes and omits some of them. The sample includes fewer than 250,000 clones, 85% to 90% of them seen just once. The germline V gene encodes CDR1 LNHDA and CDR2 SQIVND (reference sequence). Trimming removed 5 bases at V and 6 bases at J, with 10 bases between. The CDR3 consists of 13 residues. The sequenced material came from peripheral blood. The chain links TRBV19 to TRBJ2-2; D call uncertain. The clonotype originates from a man aged 45-65 years with acute or convalescent COVID-19. This CDR3 is CASSPLSSGELFF. Here the CDR3 DNA reads TGTGCCAGTAGTCCCCTTTCGTCCGGGGAGCTGTTTTTT.